This TCR beta chain is drawn from a study of blood T cell repertoires in COVID-19. Donors were grouped by their self-reported clinical history. Donors in Cohort 3 counted as recovered after two negative PCRs, clearance, or symptom resolution. The protocol was immunoSEQ multiplex PCR, while the TCRdb copy is restricted to in-frame clones and leaves out a portion. The table records some 490,000 clones, about 85% of them present only once. The length of the CDR3 is 13 residues. Germline CDR1 and CDR2: LGHDT and YNNKEL (reference sequence). The V end was cut by 1 base, the J end by 7 bases, with 8 bases between.

The rearrangement uses TRBV3-1 (or the pseudogene TRBV3-2) and TRBJ1-3, with no clear D. This receptor was taken from a woman in her fifties or sixties who had recovered from COVID-19. The sequenced sample was PBMCs or T cells enriched from blood (not recorded which). The CDR3 loop is CASSQANPNTIYF. The CDR3 DNA is TGTGCCAGCAGCCAAGCCAATCCCAACACCATATATTTT.